These 17 T cell receptor beta chains originate from one sample sequenced in a study of T cell repertoires in cytomegalovirus infection. These receptors are not linked to any known antigen. TCRdb recomputed calls from the reads with MiXCR, one row per CDR3 protein. Seen here are roughly 990,000 distinct CDR3 sequences, around a third observed once, and the top ten hold over 13%. Here the sequenced sample was cultured CD8+ T cells from PBMCs, taken from culture after CMV antigen stimulation. These TCRs come from a human donor in good health (CMV status not recorded). Some clones in this sample may be carry-over from other donors' samples.

The chain recombines TRBV4-2 with TRBJ2-1; D remains ambiguous. In germline, CDR1 is LGHNA, CDR2 YNFKEQ. CDR3 size: 15 residues. The V end was cut by 4 bases, the J end by 7 bases, with 17 bases between. In nucleotides, the CDR3 is TGTGCCAGCAGCCTTTTCGGGTCACCCTCTAATGAGCAGTTCTTC. It is translated as CASSLFGSPSNEQFF.

The rearrangement links TRBV4-1 to TRBJ2-5, with D possibly TRBD1 on 7 matching bases. Per the germline V gene, CDR1 is MGHRA and CDR2 is YSYEKL. The CDR3 spans 15 residues. The V and J ends lost 3 bases and 4 bases respectively, with 15 bases between them. CDR3: CASSHPGQGGETQYF. CDR3 DNA: TGCGCCAGCAGCCACCCCGGGCAGGGGGGAGAGACCCAGTACTTC.

The V and J genes are TRBV19 and TRBJ2-1, with TRBD2 as a possible D gene (6 bases). Per the germline V gene, CDR1 is LNHDA and CDR2 is SQIVND (reference sequence). The CDR3 has 13 amino acids. V dropped 11 bases and J dropped 0 bases, with 11 bases sitting between them. The CDR3 region is CAVAGSSYNEQFF. For the CDR3, the DNA is TGTGCCGTGGCGGGGAGCTCCTACAATGAGCAGTTCTTC.

This clonotype was found a few times. The chain carries TRBV12-3 or TRBV12-4 and TRBJ2-2; no firm D call. V shed 1 base and J shed 0 bases, with 9 bases lying between them. CDR3 size: 16 residues. CDR3 coding DNA: TGTGCCAGCAGTTTAGATTTGGGTCCGAACACCGGGGAGCTGTTTTTT. The encoded protein is CASSLDLGPNTGELFF.

To note about this clonotype: The junction and the germline gene differ at one end; a read error may be behind it. In nucleotides, the CDR3 is TGTGTCAGCAGCTTAGAGGGACTAGCTGCTAAGGAGCAGTTCTTC. This sequence encodes CVSSLEGLAAKEQFF. This chain uses TRBV7-8 with TRBJ2-1; TRBD2 aligns across 9 bases. The length of the CDR3 is 15 residues. CDR1 and CDR2 from the germline V gene are SGHVS and FQNEAQ.

This clonotype was counted a few times. The chain links TRBV6-2 or TRBV6-3 to TRBJ1-2, with 7 bases matching TRBD1. CDR3 size: 15 residues. The ends lost 4 bases at V and 2 bases at J; junction bases unmatched: 7. CDR1 and CDR2 (germline): MNHEY, SVGEGT. This CDR3 reads CASSSSTGINYGYTF. The DNA of the CDR3 is TGTGCCAGCAGTTCGTCGACAGGGATAAACTATGGCTACACCTTC.

This clonotype came up many times. The V and J genes are TRBV4-1 and TRBJ2-1; TRBD2 aligns across 7 bases. Per the germline V gene, CDR1 is MGHRA and CDR2 is YSYEKL. The CDR3 runs 16 residues. V shed 1 base, J shed 5 bases, and the junction held 8 bases outside the gene matches. The CDR3 sequence is CASSQVVAGEHNEQFF. DNA for the CDR3: TGCGCCAGCAGCCAAGTTGTTGCGGGGGAACACAATGAGCAGTTCTTC.

This clonotype was found a few times. The chain carries TRBV7-6 and TRBJ2-3; D is undetermined. V gave up 3 bases and J gave up 4 bases, with 5 bases separating them. The CDR3 is made up of 12 amino acids. Germline-derived CDR1 and CDR2 are SGHVS and FNYEAQ. CDR3 sequence: CASSFMSDTQYF. The DNA for the CDR3 is TGTGCCAGCAGCTTTATGTCAGATACGCAGTATTTT.

The chain has TRBV28 and TRBJ1-5; TRBD1 might be the D (5 bases). Trimming pared 2 bases from V and 2 bases from J, leaving 10 bases between. This CDR3 spans 15 amino acids. Germline V gene data show CDR1 as MDHEN and CDR2 as SYDVKM. As DNA, the CDR3 is TGTGCCAGCAGTTTAGACAGTTCGCGCAATCAGCCCCAGCATTTT. Encoded protein: CASSLDSSRNQPQHF.

This clonotype was detected only a few times. This chain connects TRBV11-1 to TRBJ2-1; the D gene is possibly TRBD2 (7 bases). The CDR3 is 14 amino acids. CDR1 SGHAT and CDR2 FQDESV come from the germline V gene (reference sequence). V dropped 7 bases and J dropped 2 bases, with 12 bases sitting between them. DNA for the CDR3: TGTGCCAGCAACTCGGGGGGCACCTACAATGAGCAGTTCTTC. It yields the protein CASNSGGTYNEQFF. The full variable domain, with the rest looked up from reference TRBV11-1 and TRBJ2-1, is EAEVAQSPRYKITEKSQAVAFWCDPISGHATLYWYRQILGQGPELLVQFQDESVVDDSQLPKDRFSAERLKGVDSTLKIQPAELGDSAMYLCASNSGGTYNEQFFGPGTRLTVL.

V is TRBV19 and J is TRBJ1-1; D uncertain. The CDR3 totals 13 residues. V gave up 5 bases and J gave up 6 bases, with 13 bases separating them. Germline V gene data show CDR1 as LNHDA and CDR2 as SQIVND (reference sequence). CDR3 nucleotides: TGTGCCAGTAGTCCGTGGGGAGGGCCTGAAGCTTTCTTT. It encodes CASSPWGGPEAFF.

In its sample, this clonotype was seen a few times. The chain joins TRBV6-1 to TRBJ2-2; TRBD1 matches 7 bases. Germline lookup yields CDR1 MNHNS and CDR2 SASEGT. The CDR3 consists of 14 residues. V gave up 7 bases and J gave up 7 bases; unmatched junction bases: 9. CDR3 region: CASKGTDTYGELFF. The CDR3 DNA reads as TGTGCCAGCAAGGGGACAGATACTTACGGGGAGCTGTTTTTT.

J is TRBJ2-1 and V is TRBV6-5; D possibly corresponds to TRBD2 (6 bases). CDR1 and CDR2 (germline): MNHEY, SVGAGI. CDR3 length: 15 amino acids. V was cut by 2 bases and J by 0 bases, with 8 bases left in between. CDR3 in amino acids: CASSYHGGSYNEQFF. Written as DNA, the CDR3 is TGTGCCAGCAGTTACCACGGGGGCTCCTACAATGAGCAGTTCTTC.

The CDR3 spells CASSEEGGSDTGELFF. The CDR3 region has the DNA TGTGCCAGCAGTGAAGAGGGGGGATCGGACACCGGGGAGCTGTTTTTT. The chain recombines TRBV6-4 with TRBJ2-2; D is possibly TRBD1 or TRBD2 (6 bases each). The ends were cut back, 3 bases at V and 3 bases at J, with 14 bases in the middle. Germline CDR1 MRHNA, CDR2 SNTAGT. This CDR3 has 16 residues.

V and J are TRBV20-1 and TRBJ2-1, with D possibly TRBD2 on 6 matching bases. The CDR3 loop spans 14 amino acids. The germline gives CDR1 DFQATT, CDR2 SNEGSKA (reference sequence). V was clipped by 6 bases and J by 7 bases, with 19 bases between them. The CDR3 DNA is TGCAGTGCCTCCGGGACTCCGAGGGTGAATGAGCAGTTCTTC. The encoded protein is CSASGTPRVNEQFF.

The rearrangement joins TRBV9 to TRBJ2-3, with a possible D match to TRBD2 (6 bases). Per the germline V gene, CDR1 is SGDLS and CDR2 is YYNGEE. With 0 bases removed from V and 5 bases from J, the gap between germline ends came to 16 bases. This CDR3 region has 16 residues. The CDR3, as DNA: TGTGCCAGCAGCGTAGATATGGGACTGCTCAGAGATACGCAGTATTTT. Protein sequence: CASSVDMGLLRDTQYF.

This chain uses TRBV25-1 with TRBJ1-6; TRBD1 aligns across 9 bases. With V trimmed by 2 bases and J by 7 bases, 3 bases remained unmatched. Germline V gene sequence: CDR1 MGHDK, CDR2 SYGVNS. This CDR3 contains 15 residues. CDR3 in DNA: TGTGCCAGCAGTGAAGGGACAGGGAAGAATTCACCCCTCCACTTT. The encoded protein is CASSEGTGKNSPLHF.